The entry that follows covers one T cell receptor beta chain sequence. The sample belongs to a study of blood T cell repertoires in COVID-19. On the study more broadly: From T cells, B-cell-depleted T cells, or PBMCs came the material, which was cDNA or gDNA.

In the original workflow: Amplification from reference gene primers served as the basis for estimated nucleated cell counts. Profiling relied on immunoSEQ multiplex PCR, and the TCRdb table lists in-frame clones only, not all of them. D and trimming were read from the DNA, whereas the V and J calls and clone size are those reported in that table. Seen here are 150,000 to 200,000 clones, around nine tenths observed once, and the top ten hold 4% to 5%. The source material was peripheral blood. The receptor comes from a human donor in a cohort sampled during active COVID-19.

CDR3 sequence (DNA): TGCGCCAGCAGCTTGACCGGGACAGGGGAAACAGAGACCCAGTACTTC. It translates to CASSLTGTGETETQYF. This sequence joins TRBV5-1 and TRBJ2-5, with 10 bases that match TRBD1. The CDR3 length is 16 residues. J gave up 4 bases and V 1 base, and 7 bases lay outside the gene matches. Germline-derived CDR1 and CDR2 are SGHRS and YFSETQ.